The clone carrying this TCR beta chain was detected a few times. This specimen belongs to a study of blood T cell repertoires in COVID-19. V lost 0 bases to trimming and J lost 6 bases, with 14 bases between them. Germline lookup yields CDR1 MNHEY and CDR2 SVGAGI. The CDR3 has 15 residues. The repertoire was sequenced with immunoSEQ multiplex PCR; TCRdb's copy has only in-frame clones and lacks some. The sample carries approximately 290,000 clones, more than 85% recorded once. Sequenced sample: peripheral blood. This sequence originates from a man aged 25-40 years with acute or convalescent COVID-19. V gene TRBV6-5 combines with J gene TRBJ1-2; D may be TRBD1 (6 bases). CDR3 bases: TGTGCCAGCAGTTACTCGACCTCAGGGGTGGATGGCTACACCTTC. Its protein is CASSYSTSGVDGYTF.